This T cell receptor (beta chain) is from a study of cytomegalovirus exposure and HLA in healthy donors. Amplification used 60 Vbeta primers and 13 Jbeta primers. Profiling relied on immunoSEQ multiplex PCR, and the TCRdb table lists in-frame clones only, not all of them. The sample comprises fewer than 200,000 clones, about 82% of which are singletons, and 0.75% to 0.9% rests with the top ten. The source of this sequence is a woman between 18 and 29 years old in good health and CMV-seronegative. Material for sequencing was PBMCs.

This chain's CDR3 is CASSVEAKNIQYF. The CDR3 nucleotides read TGTGCCAGCAGTGTAGAAGCCAAAAACATTCAGTACTTC. The chain couples TRBV6-4 to TRBJ2-4; D is undetermined. The CDR3 contains 13 residues. Germline assignment: CDR1 MRHNA and CDR2 SNTAGT. Deletions cut 4 bases from V and 0 bases from J, with 4 bases between.